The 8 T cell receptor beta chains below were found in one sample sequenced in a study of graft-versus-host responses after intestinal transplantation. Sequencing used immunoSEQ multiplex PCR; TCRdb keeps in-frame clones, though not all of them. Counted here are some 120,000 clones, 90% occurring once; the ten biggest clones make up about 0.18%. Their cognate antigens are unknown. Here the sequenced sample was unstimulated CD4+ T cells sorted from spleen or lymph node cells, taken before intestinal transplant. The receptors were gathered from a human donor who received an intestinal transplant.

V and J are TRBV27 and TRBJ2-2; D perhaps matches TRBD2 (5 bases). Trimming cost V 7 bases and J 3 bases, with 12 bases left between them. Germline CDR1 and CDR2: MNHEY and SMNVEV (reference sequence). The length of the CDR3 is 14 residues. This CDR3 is CASTLREYTGELFF. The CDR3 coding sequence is TGTGCCAGCACTTTGAGGGAATACACCGGGGAGCTGTTTTTT.

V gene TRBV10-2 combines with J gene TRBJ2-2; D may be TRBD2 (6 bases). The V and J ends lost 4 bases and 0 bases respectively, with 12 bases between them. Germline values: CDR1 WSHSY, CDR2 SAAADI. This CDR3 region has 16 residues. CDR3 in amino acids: CASSALLAANTGELFF. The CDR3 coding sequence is TGCGCCAGCAGTGCATTACTAGCAGCGAACACCGGGGAGCTGTTTTTT.

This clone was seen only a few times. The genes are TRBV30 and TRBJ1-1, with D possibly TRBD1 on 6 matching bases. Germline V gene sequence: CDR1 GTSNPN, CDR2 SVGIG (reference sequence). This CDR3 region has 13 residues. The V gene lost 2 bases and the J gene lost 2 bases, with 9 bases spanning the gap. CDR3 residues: CAWSRQENTEAFF. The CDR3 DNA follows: TGTGCCTGGAGTCGACAGGAAAACACTGAAGCTTTCTTT.

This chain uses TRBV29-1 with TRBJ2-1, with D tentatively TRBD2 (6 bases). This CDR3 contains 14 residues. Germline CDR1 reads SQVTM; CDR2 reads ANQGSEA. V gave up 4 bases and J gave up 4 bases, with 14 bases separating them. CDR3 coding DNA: TGCAGCGTTGTAGCGGCCACAAGGTACAATGAGCAGTTCTTC. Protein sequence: CSVVAATRYNEQFF.

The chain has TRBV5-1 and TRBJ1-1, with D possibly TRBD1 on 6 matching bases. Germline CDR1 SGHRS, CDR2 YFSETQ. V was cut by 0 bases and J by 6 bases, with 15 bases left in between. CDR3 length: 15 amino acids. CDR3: CASSLGAGGRAEAFF. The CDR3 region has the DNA TGCGCCAGCAGCTTGGGGGCGGGGGGCCGGGCTGAAGCTTTCTTT.

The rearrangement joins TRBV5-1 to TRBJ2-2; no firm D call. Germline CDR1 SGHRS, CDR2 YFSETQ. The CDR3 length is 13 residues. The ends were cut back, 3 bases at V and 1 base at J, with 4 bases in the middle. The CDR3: CASSSGNTGELFF. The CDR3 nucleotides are TGCGCCAGCAGCTCCGGGAACACCGGGGAGCTGTTTTTT.

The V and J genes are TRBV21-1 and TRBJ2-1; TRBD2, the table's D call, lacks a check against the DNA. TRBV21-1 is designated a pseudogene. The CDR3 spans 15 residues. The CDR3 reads CASSKGEGHYNEQFF. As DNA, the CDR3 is TGTGCCAGCAGCAAGGGGGAGGGGCACTACAATGAGCAGTTCTTC.

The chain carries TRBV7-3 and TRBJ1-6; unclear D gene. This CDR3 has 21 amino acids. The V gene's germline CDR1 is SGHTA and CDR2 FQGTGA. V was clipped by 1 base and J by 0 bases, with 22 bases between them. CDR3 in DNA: TGTGCCAGCAGCTTAAACGTGATCTATAGGAACGGGAGCTCCTATAATTCACCCCTCCACTTT. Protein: CASSLNVIYRNGSSYNSPLHF.